This is a list of T cell receptor beta chains from one sample in a study of blood T cell repertoires in COVID-19. Measured with immunoSEQ multiplex PCR; TCRdb has only the in-frame clones, and not every one. The profile shows over 50,000 clones, 70% to 85% of them singletons. The sequenced sample was peripheral blood. The receptors come from a human donor in a cohort sampled during active COVID-19. CDR3s include the opening cysteine and the closing phenylalanine or tryptophan. D genes are given only for firm matches. Size is omitted from some rows. Given values are once, few, many or a class for expanded clones.

clone size	V gene	D gene	J gene	CDR3 protein	CDR3 DNA
.	TRBV18	.	TRBJ2-4	CASTRTEQNIQYF	TGTGCCAGCACCAGGACAGAACAAAACATTCAGTACTTC
.	TRBV7-9	TRBD1	TRBJ1-2	CASSLTGVDYGYTF	TGTGCCAGCAGCCTGACAGGGGTGGACTATGGCTACACCTTC
.	TRBV4-1	TRBD2	TRBJ2-3	CASSQDSSGFTDTQYF	TGCGCCAGCAGCCAAGATAGTAGCGGGTTCACAGATACGCAGTATTTT
.	TRBV18	.	TRBJ2-4	CASSPGSPTPLGAKNIQYF	TGTGCCAGCTCACCAGGATCCCCGACCCCCCTAGGAGCCAAAAACATTCAGTACTTC
.	TRBV10-2	.	TRBJ2-1	CASYNYYNEQFF	TGCGCCAGTTACAATTACTACAATGAGCAGTTCTTC
.	TRBV2	TRBD2	TRBJ2-1	CASSERDSGGAEQFF	TGTGCCAGCAGTGAAAGGGATAGCGGGGGGGCTGAGCAGTTCTTC
.	TRBV3-1/TRBV3-2	.	TRBJ2-7	CASSQEPRVSYEQYF	TGTGCCAGCAGCCAAGAACCTAGAGTTTCCTACGAGCAGTACTTC
.	TRBV7-9	TRBD2	TRBJ2-3	CASSLLLAGERGTQYF	TGTGCCAGCAGCCTCCTACTAGCGGGGGAGCGGGGTACGCAGTATTTT
.	TRBV12-5	TRBD1	TRBJ2-1	CASVPGTGTHEQFF	TGTGCTAGTGTTCCCGGGACAGGGACCCATGAGCAGTTCTTC
.	TRBV27	.	TRBJ1-1	CASSLTLMNTEAFF	TGTGCCAGCAGTTTGACTTTAATGAACACTGAAGCTTTCTTT
.	TRBV5-8	.	TRBJ2-7	CASSFRQDRNEQYF	TGTGCCAGCAGCTTCCGACAGGACCGGAACGAGCAGTACTTC
.	TRBV5-5	.	TRBJ1-5	CASSLGYRGARGPQHF	TGTGCCAGCAGCTTGGGATACCGGGGGGCACGAGGGCCCCAGCATTTT
.	TRBV5-4	.	TRBJ2-1	CASSLGPFDEQFF	TGTGCCAGCAGCTTGGGTCCTTTCGATGAGCAGTTCTTC
.	TRBV6-5	TRBD1	TRBJ2-2	CASSPQGAVTGELFF	TGTGCCAGCAGTCCCCAGGGGGCGGTCACCGGGGAGCTGTTTTTT
.	TRBV7-8	.	TRBJ2-7	CASSLGGRNEQYF	TGTGCCAGCAGCTTAGGAGGCAGAAACGAGCAGTACTTC
.	TRBV2	TRBD1	TRBJ2-7	CASSARGQGSSEQYF	TGTGCCAGCAGTGCGCGGGGACAGGGATCCTCCGAGCAGTACTTC
once	TRBV6-5	TRBD2	TRBJ2-5	CASSSPGLAKETQYF	TGTGCCAGCAGTTCGCCGGGACTAGCGAAAGAGACCCAGTACTTC
.	TRBV4-3	.	TRBJ1-2	CASSQETGRDYGYTF	TGCGCCAGCAGCCAAGAAACAGGGAGGGACTATGGCTACACCTTC
.	TRBV19	.	TRBJ1-1	CASSRSRNTEAFF	TGTGCCAGTAGTAGAAGTAGGAACACTGAAGCTTTCTTT
.	TRBV7-9	.	TRBJ1-1	CASSFVREGAFF	TGTGCCAGCAGCTTCGTGCGGGAGGGAGCTTTCTTT